This is a list of T cell receptor beta chains from one sample in a study of blood T cells in healthy people across ages. TCRdb re-derived calls from the 5' RACE reads in MiXCR, one entry per CDR3 protein. Of hundreds of thousands of distinct CDR3 sequences listed, about three fifths are singletons. Sequencing was performed on blood. The receptors shown here come from a man in his thirties or forties in good health. Both conserved end residues are part of each CDR3. The order of the fields is CDR3 protein, CDR3 DNA, clone size, J gene, D gene, V gene. D genes are given only for firm matches. For some rows the clone size is stated as once, few or many, or as a class when expanded; others skip it.

CASRRQGTQGEQFF,TGTGCCAGCCGAAGACAGGGTACGCAAGGTGAGCAGTTCTTC,once,TRBJ2-1,TRBD1,TRBV6-5
CASSLESVFGGYTF,TGTGCCAGCAGCTTGGAATCGGTGTTCGGTGGCTACACCTTC,.,TRBJ1-2,.,TRBV5-6
CASSLDTSADTQYF,TGTGCCAGCAGTTTGGATACTTCGGCAGATACGCAGTATTTT,few,TRBJ2-3,.,TRBV28
CASSSLLLGREAQYF,TGTGCCAGCAGCTCCCTACTACTAGGAAGAGAGGCCCAGTACTTC,once,TRBJ2-5,.,TRBV6-2/TRBV6-3
CASSVPSGANVLTF,TGTGCCAGCAGCGTACCCTCTGGGGCCAACGTCCTGACTTTC,few,TRBJ2-6,.,TRBV9
CSAIGGAVVQHEQYF,TGCAGTGCTATAGGGGGAGCGGTAGTTCAGCACGAGCAGTACTTC,.,TRBJ2-7,.,TRBV20-1
CASSLGSGETQYF,TGTGCCAGCAGCTTAGGTAGCGGAGAGACCCAGTACTTC,.,TRBJ2-5,.,TRBV7-9
CSARRETGGKYEQYF,TGCAGTGCTAGGAGGGAGACAGGGGGCAAGTACGAGCAGTACTTC,.,TRBJ2-7,TRBD1,TRBV20-1
CASSSLPGTKNIQYF,TGTGCCAGCAGCTCCCTCCCTGGGACCAAAAACATTCAGTACTTC,.,TRBJ2-4,.,TRBV7-9
CASEGLQSSYNEQFF,TGTGCCAGCGAGGGACTCCAGAGCTCCTACAATGAGCAGTTCTTC,.,TRBJ2-1,.,TRBV6-6
CSVDDRVGEQYF,TGCAGCGTTGACGACAGGGTGGGCGAGCAGTACTTC,.,TRBJ2-7,TRBD1,TRBV29-1
CSATLRETQYF,TGCAGTGCTACCTTACGGGAGACCCAGTACTTC,few,TRBJ2-5,.,TRBV20-1
CSANYGNEQFF,TGCAGTGCTAATTATGGCAATGAGCAGTTCTTC,few,TRBJ2-1,.,TRBV20-1
CAWSSDAGLRGETQYF,TGTGCCTGGAGTTCTGACGCAGGGTTACGGGGAGAGACCCAGTACTTC,.,TRBJ2-5,.,TRBV30
CASTNRVEAFF,TGTGCCAGTACAAACAGAGTTGAAGCTTTCTTT,.,TRBJ1-1,.,TRBV6-6
CASSSNAGGETQYF,TGTGCCAGCAGCTCTAATGCGGGTGGAGAGACCCAGTACTTC,few,TRBJ2-5,.,TRBV7-2
CASSWDRENTEAFF,TGTGCCAGCAGTTGGGACAGGGAGAACACTGAAGCTTTCTTT,.,TRBJ1-1,TRBD1,TRBV6-5
CASSLTGDTEAFF,TGTGCCAGCAGCCTCACAGGGGACACTGAAGCTTTCTTT,many,TRBJ1-1,TRBD1,TRBV5-1
CASSPRGGTVNNEQFF,TGTGCCAGCAGTCCTCGTGGGGGAACCGTGAACAATGAGCAGTTCTTC,.,TRBJ2-1,.,TRBV12-3/TRBV12-4
CASSWMLATEQFF,TGTGCCAGCAGCTGGATGCTAGCCACTGAGCAGTTCTTC,few,TRBJ2-1,.,TRBV7-2
CASSQTETQYF,TGTGCCAGCAGCCAGACGGAGACCCAGTACTTC,many,TRBJ2-5,.,TRBV7-2
CASRVVTGGEQYF,TGTGCCAGCAGGGTAGTCACAGGGGGTGAGCAGTACTTC,few,TRBJ2-7,TRBD1,TRBV5-6
CASSLAAGEREQYF,TGTGCCAGCAGCTTAGCAGCGGGAGAGAGAGAGCAGTACTTC,few,TRBJ2-5,TRBD2,TRBV7-2
CASSVGDGETQYF,TGTGCCAGCAGCGTTGGGGATGGGGAGACCCAGTACTTC,.,TRBJ2-5,.,TRBV7-2
CASATIRVSGNEQFF,TGTGCCAGCGCGACTATTCGGGTTTCGGGCAATGAGCAGTTCTTC,.,TRBJ2-1,.,TRBV2
CASSLTQTDTQYF,TGTGCCAGCAGTTTAACGCAAACAGATACGCAGTATTTT,.,TRBJ2-3,.,TRBV28
CSLQGPRANYGYTF,TGCAGCCTCCAGGGGCCCCGAGCTAACTATGGCTACACCTTC,.,TRBJ1-2,.,TRBV29-1
CASSQSSGGLSSYNEQFF,TGCGCCAGCAGCCAATCCTCAGGGGGTCTCAGCTCCTACAATGAGCAGTTCTTC,.,TRBJ2-1,TRBD1,TRBV4-3
CASSPTKSRTEQYF,TGTGCCAGCAGTCCAACGAAAAGCCGGACGGAGCAGTACTTC,few,TRBJ2-5,.,TRBV27
CSAPQTNYNEQFF,TGCAGTGCTCCCCAGACAAACTACAATGAGCAGTTCTTC,.,TRBJ2-1,.,TRBV20-1
CSASPPYSGNEQFF,TGCAGTGCTAGCCCTCCTTACTCCGGGAATGAGCAGTTCTTC,once,TRBJ2-1,.,TRBV20-1
CASSESGGGECSYNEQFF,TGCGCCAGCAGTGAGTCAGGGGGCGGGGAATGCTCCTACAATGAGCAGTTCTTC,.,TRBJ2-1,.,TRBV10-2
CASSPGSTASYGYTF,TGCGCCAGCAGCCCGGGATCCACAGCTTCGTATGGCTACACCTTC,.,TRBJ1-2,.,TRBV5-1
CASSDGRGRHEQYF,TGTGCCAGCAGTGATGGGCGAGGAAGACACGAGCAGTACTTC,.,TRBJ2-7,.,TRBV2
CASSQGVRKEAFF,TGTGCCAGCAGCCAAGGCGTAAGAAAGGAAGCTTTCTTT,few,TRBJ1-1,.,TRBV4-2